These 15 T cell receptor beta chains share one sample of origin, sequenced in a study of blood T cells in healthy people across ages. A second PCR of about 7 to 12 cycles used a sample-barcoded 5' primer and a J-beta primer mix. TCRdb called the 5' RACE reads again in MiXCR, with one record for every CDR3 protein. Among roughly 680,000 distinct CDR3 sequences, around 52% were seen once, and the ten largest hold about 13%. The sample consisted of blood. Source of these receptors: a woman of 80 years or more in good health.

The chain couples TRBV27 to TRBJ2-2; TRBD1 aligns across 10 bases. This CDR3 is 15 amino acids long. V trimming: 4 bases; J trimming: 4 bases; junction bases outside the gene matches: 3. Germline CDR1 and CDR2: MNHEY and SMNVEV (reference sequence). CDR3 in amino acids: CASSSRTGGTGELFF. The CDR3 DNA is TGTGCCAGCAGTTCAAGGACAGGGGGCACCGGGGAGCTGTTTTTT.

This clonotype has at least ten counts. V is TRBV20-1 and J is TRBJ2-5; D ambiguous. The CDR3 extends over 11 amino acids. Germline CDR1 and CDR2: DFQATT and SNEGSKA (reference sequence). V was shortened by 6 bases and J by 5 bases, with 10 bases between the two germline ends. The CDR3 DNA sequence: TGCAGTGCCCAGCAAAGGGAGACCCAGTACTTC. Its translation is CSAQQRETQYF.

The rearrangement uses TRBV11-2 and TRBJ2-7; 7 bases line up with TRBD1. Germline-derived CDR1 and CDR2 are SGHAT and FQNNGV. Trimming at V came to 3 bases and at J to 2 bases, leaving 4 bases not matched to a gene. This CDR3 is 14 amino acids long. The CDR3 DNA reads as TGTGCCAGCAGCTTGGCCGGGACAGCCTACGAGCAGTACTTC. Protein: CASSLAGTAYEQYF.

The CDR3 loop reads CASSLGRGGAYEQYF. The CDR3 nucleotides are TGTGCCAGCAGTTTAGGCAGGGGGGGAGCCTACGAGCAGTACTTC. This rearrangement joins TRBV12-3 or TRBV12-4 to TRBJ2-7; D assignment may be TRBD1 or TRBD2 (7 bases each). V lost 1 base and J lost 2, with 12 bases in between. This CDR3 contains 15 residues.

This clonotype was seen many times. The J gene is TRBJ1-5, the V gene TRBV11-2; 7 nucleotides align to TRBD1. CDR3 length: 14 amino acids. Losses at the gene ends were 5 bases for V and 4 bases for J; bases not matched to a gene: 5. From germline, CDR1 is SGHAT and CDR2 FQNNGV. As DNA, the CDR3 is TGTGCCAGCAGCACCCGACAGGGTAATCAGCCCCAGCATTTT. As protein: CASSTRQGNQPQHF.

Comment on this clonotype: With a much larger clone just one base away, this may be a read error. The CDR3 DNA reads as TGCGCCAGCAGGCTGGGGACTAGAGACAATGAGCAGTACTTC. The encoded protein is CASRLGTRDNEQYF. The rearrangement uses TRBV5-1 and TRBJ2-7, with 8 bases aligning to TRBD2. Germline V gives CDR1 SGHRS, CDR2 YFSETQ. V was pared by 5 bases and J by 7 bases, with 11 bases of the junction left unmatched. The CDR3 is made up of 14 amino acids. Drawing the rest from reference TRBV5-1 and TRBJ2-7, the complete variable domain is KAGVTQTPRYLIKTRGQQVTLSCSPISGHRSVSWYQQTPGQGLQFLFEYFSETQRNKGNFPGRFSGRQFSNSRSEMNVSTLELGDSALYLCASRLGTRDNEQYFGPGTRLTVT.

This clonotype was observed a few times. This chain uses TRBV12-3 or TRBV12-4 with TRBJ1-3; D uncertain. There are 15 residues in the CDR3. V was cut by 6 bases and J by 2 bases, with 14 bases left in between. The CDR3 region has the DNA TGTGCCAGCAGCCGACTACAAGGGACTGGAAACACCATATATTTT. It codes for CASSRLQGTGNTIYF.

With regard to this clonotype: One end of the junction is discordant with germline, which a read error may explain. V gene TRBV7-7 combines with J gene TRBJ2-3; TRBD1 matches 7 bases. This CDR3 region has 16 residues. Germline CDR1 and CDR2: SSHAT and FNYEAQ (reference sequence). The chain's CDR3 is CASSLTEGASWDTQYF. CDR3 sequence (DNA): TGTGCCAGCAGCTTAACTGAGGGGGCTAGTTGGGATACACAGTATTTT.

The J gene is TRBJ1-5, the V gene TRBV3-1, with D unresolved. V shed 0 bases and J shed 4 bases, with 7 bases lying between them. The CDR3 is 14 amino acids. Germline CDR1 reads LGHDT; CDR2 reads YNNKEL (reference sequence). CDR3 in DNA: TGTGCCAGCAGCCAAGACGGGTGGAATCAGCCCCAGCATTTT. It yields the protein CASSQDGWNQPQHF.

This clonotype has a count of ten or more. The gene calls are TRBV3-1 and TRBJ2-1, with unresolved D. V lost 5 bases to trimming and J lost 6 bases, with 14 bases between them. CDR3 size: 14 residues. The germline V gene encodes CDR1 LGHDT and CDR2 YNNKEL (reference sequence). Here the CDR3 reads CASSALSDGNEQFF. In nucleotides, the CDR3 is TGTGCCAGCAGCGCCTTGAGTGATGGCAATGAGCAGTTCTTC.

This clonotype was recorded many times. The chain uses TRBV12-3 or TRBV12-4 and TRBJ2-7, with TRBD1 identical over 7 bases. There are 15 residues in the CDR3. The V and J ends lost 5 bases and 1 base, in that order; junction bases with no gene match: 8. CDR3 coding DNA: TGTGCCAGCAGTCCCAGGACAGGCCCATCCTACGAGCAGTACTTC. Its protein product is CASSPRTGPSYEQYF.

This clonotype was seen many times. This sequence joins TRBV7-3 and TRBJ2-1, with 7 bases fitting TRBD2. This CDR3 spans 16 amino acids. Trimming cost V 3 bases and J 4 bases; bases outside gene matches: 9. Germline-derived CDR1 and CDR2 are SGHTA and FQGTGA. CDR3: CASSFQDTGGYNEQFF. The CDR3, as DNA: TGTGCCAGCAGCTTTCAGGACACGGGAGGATACAATGAGCAGTTCTTC.

The chain employs TRBV6-5 and TRBJ2-2; 15 bases line up with TRBD2. The CDR3 has 18 amino acids. V was clipped by 4 bases and J by 0 bases; unmatched bases: 3. Germline CDR1 and CDR2: MNHEY and SVGAGI. CDR3 nucleotide sequence: TGTGCCAGCAGTTCCGGACTAGCGGGAGGGGCGAACACCGGGGAGCTGTTTTTT. This sequence encodes CASSSGLAGGANTGELFF.

The sample holds many counts of this clonotype. The gene calls are TRBV5-1 and TRBJ2-6, with no clear D. The CDR3 extends over 14 amino acids. Germline CDR1 is SGHRS and CDR2 is YFSETQ. Trimming took 0 bases from V and 4 from J, leaving 5 bases between them. The CDR3 region has the DNA TGCGCCAGCAGCTTGGCATTGGGGGCCAACGTCCTGACTTTC. This translates into CASSLALGANVLTF.

The V gene is TRBV14, the J gene TRBJ1-1; possibly TRBD1 for D (5 bases). The germline CDR1 and CDR2 sequences are SGHDN and FVKESK. This CDR3 is built from 16 residues. Trimming removed 2 bases at V and 2 bases at J, with 15 bases between. As DNA, the CDR3 is TGTGCCAGCAGCCAAATCCTCAAGAGGGGAAACACTGAAGCTTTCTTT. Amino acids: CASSQILKRGNTEAFF.